Presented here are 15 T cell receptor beta chains from one specimen sequenced in a study of blood T cell repertoires in COVID-19. The assay was immunoSEQ multiplex PCR, and TCRdb's table has in-frame clones only and misses some. The data show 130,000 to 150,000 clones, with 87% seen just once and 0.8% to 0.95% held by the top ten. The sample comprised peripheral blood. The source is a woman aged 45-60 years with acute or convalescent COVID-19.

The CDR3 region has the DNA TGTGCCAGCAGTGGACAGGGGGTGAATACGCAGTATTTT. It translates to CASSGQGVNTQYF. The V gene is TRBV25-1, the J gene TRBJ2-3; 9 nucleotides align to TRBD1. Germline CDR1 reads MGHDK; CDR2 reads SYGVNS. V gave up 4 bases and J gave up 7 bases; unmatched junction bases: 3. The CDR3 has 13 amino acids.

This clone has a single count. The chain employs TRBV7-6 and TRBJ1-6, with 8 bases fitting TRBD1. CDR1 and CDR2 from the germline V gene are SGHVS and FNYEAQ. This CDR3 region has 19 residues. Trimming cost V 1 base and J 0 bases; bases outside gene matches: 8. CDR3 in DNA: TGTGCCAGCAGCTTAGTAGGAGTAGGACAGGGCTCCTATAATTCACCCCTCCACTTT. Translated, it gives CASSLVGVGQGSYNSPLHF. The full variable domain, rest sourced from reference TRBV7-6 and TRBJ1-6, is GAGVSQSPRYKVTKRGQDVALRCDPISGHVSLYWYRQALGQGPEFLTYFNYEAQQDKSGLPNDRFSAERPEGSISTLTIQRTEQRDSAMYRCASSLVGVGQGSYNSPLHFGNGTRLTVT.

This chain joins TRBV29-1 and TRBJ1-1; tentative D call: TRBD1 (6 bases). Trimming took 6 bases from V and 6 from J, leaving 14 bases between them. Germline CDR1 SQVTM, CDR2 ANQGSEA. The CDR3 covers 12 residues. CDR3 residues: CSVRGGAPEAFF. As DNA, the CDR3 is TGCAGCGTCCGGGGGGGGGCGCCTGAAGCTTTCTTT.

The rearrangement uses TRBV19 and TRBJ1-5; the D gene is possibly TRBD1 (5 bases). The CDR3 contains 18 residues. Deletions cut 5 bases from V and 0 bases from J, with 20 bases between. The germline gives CDR1 LNHDA, CDR2 SQIVND (reference sequence). The CDR3 DNA reads TGTGCCAGTAGTGGGGACTCGGGGCTAGAATTTAGCAATCAGCCCCAGCATTTT. The encoded protein is CASSGDSGLEFSNQPQHF.

This sequence joins TRBV5-1 and TRBJ1-5; 7 positions match TRBD1. V gave up 0 bases and J gave up 3 bases; unmatched junction bases: 3. Germline V CDR1 and CDR2: SGHRS, YFSETQ. This CDR3 has 15 amino acids. CDR3 nucleotide sequence: TGCGCCAGCAGCTTGGATGGACAGGACAATCAGCCCCAGCATTTT. Translating it yields CASSLDGQDNQPQHF.

The chain is built from TRBV5-4 and TRBJ1-2; D is unresolved. Germline CDR1 reads SGHNT; CDR2 reads YYREEE (reference sequence). The CDR3 is made up of 14 amino acids. Trimming left V 3 bases short and J 4 bases short, with 13 bases between. Written as DNA, the CDR3 is TGTGCCAGCAGCTCCGGCGGCCAGCTCTATGGCTACACCTTC. This sequence encodes CASSSGGQLYGYTF.

This chain joins TRBV20-1 and TRBJ2-7; D possibly corresponds to TRBD1 (5 bases). V was shortened by 4 bases and J by 6 bases, with 10 bases between the two germline ends. Germline loops: CDR1 DFQATT, CDR2 SNEGSKA (reference sequence). The CDR3 loop spans 11 amino acids. CDR3 region: CSAILRGEQYF. The CDR3 bases are TGCAGTGCTATCCTTAGGGGCGAGCAGTACTTC.

The J gene is TRBJ1-6, the V gene TRBV3-1 (or the pseudogene TRBV3-2); 11 nucleotides line up with TRBD1. The CDR3 consists of 19 residues. Per the germline V gene, CDR1 is LGHDT and CDR2 is YNNKEL (reference sequence). With 2 bases clipped from V and 7 bases from J, the junction kept 13 bases outside the gene matches. The chain's CDR3 is CASSQIIEGTGGFNSPLHF. The DNA for the CDR3 is TGTGCCAGCAGCCAAATCATCGAAGGGACAGGGGGTTTCAATTCACCCCTCCACTTT.

The V call is TRBV6-5, the J call TRBJ1-2, with D possibly TRBD1 on 5 matching bases. The germline V and J ends were trimmed by 6 bases and 4 bases, with 12 bases remaining between them. The CDR3 covers 13 residues. Germline-derived CDR1 and CDR2 are MNHEY and SVGAGI. For the CDR3, the DNA is TGTGCCAGCAGCCCGGGACTCAGCTATGGCTACACCTTC. Its protein is CASSPGLSYGYTF.

CDR3 sequence reads: CASSLGTGGLATNEKLFF. The CDR3 DNA is TGTGCCAGCAGCTTAGGGACAGGGGGCCTTGCAACTAATGAAAAACTGTTTTTT. The chain combines TRBV7-9 with TRBJ1-4, with 11 bases identical to TRBD1. The CDR3 contains 18 residues. Unmatched junction bases numbered 4, after V lost 1 base and J lost 0 bases. Germline assignment: CDR1 SEHNR and CDR2 FQNEAQ (reference sequence).

Only a few counts were recorded for this clone. V is TRBV9 and J is TRBJ2-3, with D possibly TRBD1 on 6 matching bases. The CDR3 is 14 residues long. The V end was cut by 3 bases, the J end by 4 bases, with 12 bases between. Germline values: CDR1 SGDLS, CDR2 YYNGEE. The CDR3 sequence is CASSAGQGPDTQYF. The CDR3 region has the DNA TGTGCCAGCAGCGCCGGGCAGGGGCCAGATACGCAGTATTTT.

This chain links TRBV11-2 with TRBJ2-3, with a weak D call TRBD2 (5 bases). The V gene's germline CDR1 is SGHAT and CDR2 FQNNGV. This CDR3 spans 17 amino acids. The ends were cut back, 1 base at V and 0 bases at J, with 14 bases in the middle. Here the CDR3 reads CASSLGGLIRSTDTQYF. As DNA, the CDR3 is TGTGCCAGCAGCTTAGGAGGACTCATAAGGAGCACAGATACGCAGTATTTT.

The chain couples TRBV11-2 to TRBJ2-1, with 8 bases fitting TRBD2. The germline V gene encodes CDR1 SGHAT and CDR2 FQNNGV. Trimming at V came to 3 bases and at J to 8 bases, leaving 3 bases not matched to a gene. The CDR3 loop spans 13 amino acids. The CDR3 coding sequence is TGTGCCAGCAGCTTCGGGGGGGTGTATGAGCAGTTCTTC. This codes for CASSFGGVYEQFF.

V usage is TRBV25-1 and J usage is TRBJ1-4; 11 bases line up with TRBD1. The CDR3 runs to 14 residues. J gave up 5 bases and V 6 bases, and 2 bases lay outside the gene matches. CDR1 is MGHDK and CDR2 is SYGVNS in the germline V gene. CDR3 bases: TGTGCCAGCAGCTGGACAGGGGGCAATGAAAAACTGTTTTTT. This gives the protein CASSWTGGNEKLFF.

The chain combines TRBV5-1 with TRBJ2-3; 10 bases line up with TRBD2. Trimming took 2 bases from V and 1 from J; bases not matched to a gene: 1. The CDR3 sequence is 15 residues long. Germline CDR1 SGHRS, CDR2 YFSETQ. CDR3 sequence reads: CASSFGTSGTDTQYF. CDR3 bases: TGCGCCAGCAGCTTTGGGACTAGCGGCACAGATACGCAGTATTTT.